Listed below are T cell receptor beta chains from one sample, sequenced in a study of tumor-infiltrating lymphocytes in primary liver carcinoma. TCRdb redid the calling of the multiplex PCR reads with MiXCR, one entry per CDR3 protein. The sample yields about 350,000 distinct CDR3 sequences, about 61% seen once. The sample consisted of peripheral blood. These receptors were obtained from a man aged 35-49 years with primary liver carcinoma and hepatitis B virus infection. Both conserved end residues are part of each CDR3. Some rows have no size entry. The others give once, few or many, or a class for an expanded clone.

J gene,clone size,V gene,CDR3 protein
TRBJ2-7,NA,TRBV7-9,CASSFGGGSSYEQYF
TRBJ2-1,NA,TRBV30,CALTLGPYNEQFF
TRBJ2-1,NA,TRBV7-9,CASSLRGGAYNEQFF
TRBJ1-1,NA,TRBV11-2,CASILQGGKSGAFF
TRBJ2-7,few,TRBV6-1,CASEFRTASYEQYF
TRBJ1-3,NA,TRBV5-6,CASSFRVGSGNTIYF
TRBJ1-1,NA,TRBV2,CARSTSAENTEAFF
TRBJ2-7,NA,TRBV29-1,CSVISDTYEQYF
TRBJ2-7,NA,TRBV11-2,CACSLSGTSYEQYF
TRBJ1-1,NA,TRBV11-2,CANSPDARLNTEAFF
TRBJ1-6,NA,TRBV11-2,CASSLDGWALLHF
TRBJ2-2,NA,TRBV28,CASSLPGPGGTGELFF
TRBJ2-1,once,TRBV11-2,CASSLTGPPSGEQFF
TRBJ2-4,NA,TRBV11-3,CASSLVASGTKNIQYF
TRBJ1-5,NA,TRBV4-3,CTSSQDRLGPQPQHF
TRBJ2-1,many,TRBV6-5,CASSYEGTREQFF
TRBJ2-1,NA,TRBV10-3,CAIEGLAGGNEQFF
TRBJ2-4,few,TRBV28,CASTRSEGILAKNIQYF
TRBJ1-2,many,TRBV29-1,CSVGSLMNYGYTF
TRBJ2-3,few,TRBV6-2/TRBV6-3,CASSTLTSGIRTDTQYF
TRBJ2-1,once,TRBV11-2,CASSSRLSGVGNEQFF
TRBJ1-6,few,TRBV10-3,CAISESDLGSPLHF
TRBJ2-7,NA,TRBV20-1,CSAYRGEQYF
TRBJ1-3,NA,TRBV11-2,CASTLHAVGASGNTIYF
TRBJ2-7,NA,TRBV5-1,CASSLGGASYEQHF
TRBJ2-1,NA,TRBV5-1,CASSWTSGIDNEQFF
TRBJ1-1,NA,TRBV7-3,CAGSEYGTVTEAFF
TRBJ2-7,NA,TRBV11-2,CASSSNQSYERYF
TRBJ1-3,once,TRBV7-8,CASRATGGDGNTIYF
TRBJ2-7,NA,TRBV29-1,CSTVAGGGYEQYF
TRBJ2-3,NA,TRBV10-3,CATSLALNTDTQYF
TRBJ1-1,few,TRBV5-1,CASSLALTGATEAFF
TRBJ1-2,NA,TRBV6-1,CASRDEAGRAPYGYTF
TRBJ2-7,once,TRBV11-2,CASSPPLAGNYEQYF
TRBJ1-5,many,TRBV6-5,CASSYSGIDQPQHF
TRBJ2-7,once,TRBV16,CASCQSLNEQYF